A single sample is the source of the 30 T cell receptor beta chains below, sequenced in a study of shared clonotypes between healthy human individuals. The protocol was immunoSEQ multiplex PCR, while the TCRdb copy is restricted to in-frame clones and leaves out a portion. This sample has approximately 2.5 million clones, with just over 90% found just once. Source material: naive CD4+ T cells sorted from blood. Subset specified: CD45RA+ positively selected. The receptors originated from a man younger than 30 in good health.

V is TRBV6-6 and J is TRBJ1-2; TRBD1 matches 12 bases. This CDR3 region has 14 residues. The V segment lost 6 bases and the J segment 7 bases; nucleotides outside the gene matches: 6. The germline CDR1 and CDR2 sequences are MNHNY and SVGAGI (reference sequence). The CDR3 sequence is CASRAGQGAGGYTF. As DNA, the CDR3 is TGTGCCAGCAGGGCGGGACAGGGGGCCGGTGGCTACACCTTC.

CDR3 DNA: TGTGCCAGCTCACAACGAAACTCAATGAGCTCTGGAAACACCATATATTTT. The encoded protein is CASSQRNSMSSGNTIYF. The J gene is TRBJ1-3, the V gene TRBV18; D unclear. V was clipped by 4 bases and J by 0 bases, with 16 bases between them. Germline CDR1 and CDR2: KGHSH and LQKENI. This CDR3 comprises 17 residues.

The chain carries TRBV29-1 and TRBJ2-1, with a weak D call TRBD1 (6 bases). CDR1 and CDR2 from the germline V gene are SQVTM and ANQGSEA. The CDR3 runs to 13 residues. Trimming took off 5 bases at V and 2 bases at J, with 10 bases between the two ends. CDR3 nucleotide sequence: TGCAGCGTTCGCCGGACAGCCTACAATGAGCAGTTCTTC. Translated: CSVRRTAYNEQFF.

The V and J genes are TRBV25-1 and TRBJ2-6, with TRBD2 as a possible D gene (6 bases). The CDR3 contains 18 residues. V was pared by 1 base and J by 0 bases, with 13 bases between. The V gene's germline CDR1 is MGHDK and CDR2 SYGVNS. The CDR3 here is CASSEWRGTHSGANVLTF. CDR3 DNA sequence: TGTGCCAGCAGTGAATGGAGGGGAACCCACTCTGGGGCCAACGTCCTGACTTTC.

This rearrangement joins TRBV5-1 to TRBJ2-3, with 7 bases fitting TRBD2. This CDR3 contains 16 residues. CDR1 SGHRS and CDR2 YFSETQ come from the germline V gene. The ends lost 1 base at V and 0 bases at J; junction bases unmatched: 5. Here the CDR3 DNA reads TGCGCCAGCAGCTTGTCGGGTAGCGGGAGCACAGATACGCAGTATTTT. This encodes CASSLSGSGSTDTQYF.

The chain uses TRBV28 and TRBJ2-1; D is undetermined. The CDR3 extends over 14 amino acids. Germline V lookup: CDR1 MDHEN, CDR2 SYDVKM. Deletions cut 8 bases from V and 5 bases from J, with 16 bases between. The CDR3 DNA sequence: TGTGCCAGCGATGGTCCCTACAAAAACAATGAGCAGTTCTTC. Encoded protein: CASDGPYKNNEQFF.

The rearrangement links TRBV13 to TRBJ2-4; TRBD2 aligns across 12 bases. The CDR3 sequence is 18 residues long. Germline loops: CDR1 PRHDT, CDR2 FYEKMQ (reference sequence). The ends lost 1 base at V and 5 bases at J; junction bases unmatched: 9. The CDR3 region is CASSLVGLAGRGQNIQYF. CDR3 DNA sequence: TGTGCCAGCAGCTTAGTCGGACTAGCGGGAAGGGGCCAAAACATTCAGTACTTC.

This chain uses TRBV28 with TRBJ2-2, with TRBD2 matching 12 bases. The CDR3 extends over 17 amino acids. CDR1 and CDR2 (germline): MDHEN, SYDVKM. With 8 bases clipped from V and 1 base from J, the junction kept 8 bases outside the gene matches. The CDR3 nucleotides read TGTGCCAGCGGGCCCTTGGGACTAGCGGGGAACACCGGGGAGCTGTTTTTT. Residues: CASGPLGLAGNTGELFF.

The chain couples TRBV6-6 to TRBJ1-2; D may be TRBD1 (6 bases). CDR3 length equals 14 residues. V was pared by 2 bases and J by 1 base, with 8 bases between. Looked up from germline, CDR1 is MNHNY and CDR2 is SVGAGI (reference sequence). CDR3 in DNA: TGTGCCAGCAGTTACGACAGGCATAACTATGGCTACACCTTC. It yields the protein CASSYDRHNYGYTF.

This sequence joins TRBV12-1 and TRBJ1-5; TRBD1, the table's D call, was not compared with the DNA. TRBV12-1 is shown as a pseudogene. This CDR3 is built from 14 residues. The CDR3 region is CASSLDRINQPQHF. The CDR3 DNA reads as TGTGCCAGCAGCTTGGACAGGATAAATCAGCCCCAGCATTTT.

This chain uses TRBV5-8 with TRBJ2-7, with TRBD1 identical over 7 bases. Trimming removed 2 bases from V and 0 bases from J; junction bases left unmatched: 8. The CDR3 is made up of 16 amino acids. The germline V gene encodes CDR1 SGHTS and CDR2 YDEGEE. The CDR3 is CASSFLRTGDSYEQYF. CDR3 sequence (DNA): TGTGCCAGCAGCTTTCTCCGGACAGGAGACTCCTACGAGCAGTACTTC.

This sequence joins TRBV6-5 and TRBJ1-6; D is perhaps TRBD1 (6 bases). Trimming left V 5 bases short and J 8 bases short, with 13 bases between. The CDR3 extends over 14 amino acids. Germline CDR1 reads MNHEY; CDR2 reads SVGAGI. This chain's CDR3 is CASSVQGTHSPLHF. The DNA of the CDR3 is TGTGCCAGCAGTGTACAGGGTACTCATTCACCCCTCCACTTT.

This clone was detected a few times. The chain links TRBV25-1 to TRBJ1-1; D is perhaps TRBD1 (6 bases). The CDR3 runs 13 residues. V dropped 6 bases and J dropped 4 bases, with 12 bases sitting between them. Germline assignment: CDR1 MGHDK and CDR2 SYGVNS. Here the CDR3 reads CASRTVGGTEAFF. The CDR3 coding sequence is TGTGCCAGCAGGACAGTAGGGGGCACTGAAGCTTTCTTT.

The V gene is TRBV9, the J gene TRBJ2-3; 12 nucleotides align to TRBD2. The J segment lost 7 bases and the V segment lost 0 bases, leaving 3 bases of the junction unmatched. The CDR3 length is 15 residues. Germline CDR1 reads SGDLS; CDR2 reads YYNGEE. This CDR3 is CASSVASGGGNTQYF. The CDR3, as DNA: TGTGCCAGCAGCGTAGCTAGCGGGGGGGGGAATACGCAGTATTTT.

This chain connects TRBV19 to TRBJ2-3; tentative D call: TRBD2 (5 bases). This CDR3 is 14 amino acids long. Germline assignment: CDR1 LNHDA and CDR2 SQIVND (reference sequence). The V end lost 3 bases, the J end lost 5 bases, and 12 bases lay between the germline ends. The CDR3 DNA reads as TGTGCCAGTAGTATGAATCCCCGGGGAGATACGCAGTATTTT. It yields the protein CASSMNPRGDTQYF.

This chain connects TRBV5-1 to TRBJ2-2; D possibly corresponds to TRBD1 (6 bases). This CDR3 spans 15 amino acids. V dropped 4 bases and J dropped 0 bases, with 10 bases sitting between them. Germline CDR1 and CDR2: SGHRS and YFSETQ. The CDR3 DNA reads TGCGCCAGCAGCCAAGGGACACCGAACACCGGGGAGCTGTTTTTT. Residues: CASSQGTPNTGELFF.

This chain uses TRBV7-2 with TRBJ2-7; D is perhaps TRBD2 (5 bases). The CDR3 has 15 amino acids. V was clipped by 0 bases and J by 2 bases, with 11 bases between them. Germline lookup yields CDR1 SGHTA and CDR2 FQGNSA. CDR3 sequence reads: CASSLAGVGTYEQYF. In nucleotides, the CDR3 is TGTGCCAGCAGCTTAGCGGGAGTAGGGACCTACGAGCAGTACTTC.

The rearrangement joins TRBV30 to TRBJ2-1; D uncertain. This CDR3 contains 11 residues. The germline CDR1 and CDR2 sequences are GTSNPN and SVGIG (reference sequence). V was cut by 4 bases and J by 7 bases, with 8 bases left in between. CDR3: CAWNFGNEQFF. As DNA, the CDR3 is TGTGCCTGGAACTTCGGGAATGAGCAGTTCTTC.

The CDR3 nucleotides read TGTGCCAGCAGCCTGAATCGCGCCGGGACTTTCTCGGACTTCAATGAGCAGTTCTTC. It yields the protein CASSLNRAGTFSDFNEQFF. The V call is TRBV4-2, the J call TRBJ2-1; D might be TRBD2 (6 bases). V lost 4 bases to trimming and J lost 6 bases, with 28 bases between them. Per germline, CDR1 LGHNA and CDR2 YNFKEQ. This CDR3 comprises 19 residues.

The rearrangement links TRBV10-3 to TRBJ2-3; perhaps TRBD2 as D (6 bases). The CDR3 extends over 14 amino acids. Germline values: CDR1 ENHRY, CDR2 SYGVKD. V was clipped by 10 bases and J by 2 bases, with 16 bases between them. The CDR3 sequence is CATGLGGPTDTQYF. CDR3 bases: TGTGCCACGGGACTGGGTGGGCCCACAGATACGCAGTATTTT.

The rearrangement links TRBV7-3 to TRBJ2-7; tentatively, D is TRBD2 (5 bases). Germline values: CDR1 SGHTA, CDR2 FQGTGA. CDR3 length equals 15 residues. The V gene lost 5 bases and the J gene lost 1 base, with 15 bases spanning the gap. This chain's CDR3 is CASSLLASDSYEQYF. Written as DNA, the CDR3 is TGTGCCAGCAGCCTCCTAGCATCGGATTCCTACGAGCAGTACTTC. Supplemented by reference TRBV7-3 and TRBJ2-7, the full variable domain reads GAGVSQTPSNKVTEKGKYVELRCDPISGHTALYWYRQSLGQGPEFLIYFQGTGAADDSGLPNDRFFAVRPEGSVSTLKIQRTERGDSAVYLCASSLLASDSYEQYFGPGTRLTVT.

This chain uses TRBV4-1 with TRBJ2-5; 14 nucleotides match TRBD2. V dropped 0 bases and J dropped 5; count of bases not matched to a gene: 11. The CDR3 extends over 19 amino acids. Germline-derived CDR1 and CDR2 are MGHRA and YSYEKL. CDR3 in amino acids: CASSQDVTSGRAAGETQYF. DNA for the CDR3: TGCGCCAGCAGCCAAGATGTGACTAGCGGGAGGGCCGCGGGGGAGACCCAGTACTTC.

The rearrangement uses TRBV7-2 and TRBJ1-1; possible D gene TRBD1, 5 bases. Between the trimmed V and J ends, which lost 6 bases and 0 bases, there was a span of 14 bases. Germline V gene lookup returns CDR1 SGHTA and CDR2 FQGNSA. CDR3 size: 15 residues. The DNA for the CDR3 is TGTGCCAGCAGGCCATTTGGGGGTTTGAACACTGAAGCTTTCTTT. It encodes CASRPFGGLNTEAFF.

The V call is TRBV18, the J call TRBJ1-4, with 8 bases aligning to TRBD1. Trimming cost V 2 bases and J 7 bases; bases outside gene matches: 9. The CDR3 spans 16 residues. CDR1 and CDR2 from the germline V gene are KGHSH and LQKENI. The CDR3 DNA sequence: TGTGCCAGCTCACCAGACAGGGGCTGGATAGGTGAAAAACTGTTTTTT. It codes for CASSPDRGWIGEKLFF.

Details on this clone: Different DNA sequences within this sample yield the same CDR3. The V gene is TRBV7-9, the J gene TRBJ2-2; D gene unclear. The CDR3 runs to 15 residues. Germline V gene data show CDR1 as SEHNR and CDR2 as FQNEAQ (reference sequence). V was trimmed by 0 bases and J by 0 bases, leaving 5 bases between them. The CDR3 protein is CASSLAGANTGELFF. The CDR3 nucleotides read TGTGCCAGCAGCTTAGCGGGCGCGAACACCGGGGAGCTGTTTTTT.

This clone was recorded once. DNA of the CDR3: TGTGCCTGGAGTCTAAAGGGACTCCCGAGGGAGACCCAGTACTTC. It specifies CAWSLKGLPRETQYF. J is TRBJ2-5 and V is TRBV30; D possibly corresponds to TRBD2 (6 bases). This CDR3 comprises 15 residues. The germline CDR1 and CDR2 sequences are GTSNPN and SVGIG (reference sequence). Trimming removed 2 bases at V and 5 bases at J, with 18 bases between.

This clone was recorded a few times. The gene calls are TRBV10-3 and TRBJ1-1, with TRBD1 as a possible D gene (6 bases). Germline-derived CDR1 and CDR2 are ENHRY and SYGVKD. Trimming removed 7 bases from V and 3 bases from J, with 12 bases in between. The CDR3 sequence is 13 residues long. CDR3 protein: CAITGGGDTEAFF. The CDR3 nucleotides read TGTGCCATCACCGGGGGCGGGGACACTGAAGCTTTCTTT.

The chain joins TRBV7-2 to TRBJ1-6; D gene uncertain. The CDR3 is 15 amino acids. The V end was cut by 6 bases, the J end by 6 bases, with 15 bases between. In germline, CDR1 is SGHTA, CDR2 FQGNSA. The CDR3 coding sequence is TGTGCCAGCAGGTGGGATACGGGAGGTAATTCACCCCTCCACTTT. Protein sequence: CASRWDTGGNSPLHF.

This chain connects TRBV6-5 to TRBJ1-5; TRBD1 is a possible D gene (5 bases). With 1 base removed from V and 7 bases from J, the gap between germline ends came to 11 bases. Looked up from germline, CDR1 is MNHEY and CDR2 is SVGAGI. The CDR3 consists of 14 residues. This chain's CDR3 is CASSYFRGYQPQHF. The CDR3 coding sequence is TGTGCCAGCAGTTACTTTCGGGGGTACCAGCCCCAGCATTTT.

This clone has only one observation. The chain links TRBV11-2 to TRBJ2-7; TRBD2 matches at 9 bases. Losses at the gene ends were 1 base for V and 9 bases for J; bases not matched to a gene: 10. The CDR3 has 15 residues. Per the germline V gene, CDR1 is SGHAT and CDR2 is FQNNGV. Here the CDR3 reads CASSLAPSGIGWQYF. In DNA, the CDR3 is TGTGCCAGCAGCTTAGCGCCTAGCGGGATCGGTTGGCAGTACTTC. The full variable domain, rest sourced from reference TRBV11-2 and TRBJ2-7, is EAGVAQSPRYKIIEKRQSVAFWCNPISGHATLYWYQQILGQGPKLLIQFQNNGVVDDSQLPKDRFSAERLKGVDSTLKIQPAKLEDSAVYLCASSLAPSGIGWQYFGPGTRLTVT.